These 9 T cell receptor beta chains were all obtained from the same sample, sequenced in a study of blood T cell repertoires in COVID-19. TCRdb keeps only in-frame clones here, not all; method: immunoSEQ multiplex PCR. In the table there are 200,000 to 250,000 clones, roughly 81% of which are singletons. The source material was peripheral blood. These receptors all come from a woman aged 45-59 years with active or convalescent COVID-19.

V gene TRBV7-7 combines with J gene TRBJ1-3; D unclear. This CDR3 contains 15 residues. Germline-derived CDR1 and CDR2 are SSHAT and FNYEAQ (reference sequence). V was cut by 1 base and J by 4 bases, with 11 bases left in between. The CDR3 protein is CASSLGPGEGNTIYF. CDR3 nucleotides: TGTGCCAGCAGCTTAGGACCAGGCGAAGGAAACACCATATATTTT.

The chain couples TRBV3-1 (or the pseudogene TRBV3-2) to TRBJ1-3, with 7 nucleotides matching TRBD1. This CDR3 region has 16 residues. Germline V gene lookup returns CDR1 LGHDT and CDR2 YNNKEL (reference sequence). J was trimmed by 6 bases and V by 8 bases; bases with no gene match: 16. In DNA, the CDR3 is TGTGCCAGCTCTTCGCAGGGGGACAGTCCTCTAAACACCATATATTTT. It yields the protein CASSSQGDSPLNTIYF.

The DNA of the CDR3 is TGTGCCAGCAGCTTATATGGACAGGGGCCCAATCAGCCCCAGCATTTT. The encoded protein is CASSLYGQGPNQPQHF. The chain carries TRBV7-9 and TRBJ1-5; the match to TRBD1 covers 9 bases. The V segment lost 2 bases and the J segment 3 bases; nucleotides outside the gene matches: 5. The CDR3 is 16 amino acids. CDR1 and CDR2 (germline): SEHNR, FQNEAQ (reference sequence).

The V and J genes are TRBV7-2 and TRBJ2-5, with D possibly being TRBD2 (6 bases). Trimming pared 5 bases from V and 4 bases from J, leaving 11 bases between. The CDR3 contains 13 residues. CDR1 and CDR2 (germline): SGHTA, FQGNSA. In DNA, the CDR3 is TGTGCCAGCAGCGCGGGACCGGGAGAGACCCAGTACTTC. Translating gives CASSAGPGETQYF.

The CDR3, as DNA: TGTGCCAGCTCACAAAGTAGCGGGAGGAGCGCCGGGGAGCTGTTTTTT. This gives the protein CASSQSSGRSAGELFF. The chain links TRBV18 to TRBJ2-2; the match to TRBD2 covers 10 bases. CDR1 and CDR2 (germline): KGHSH, LQKENI. CDR3 length: 16 amino acids. Trimming took 4 bases from V and 6 from J; bases not matched to a gene: 8.

This rearrangement joins TRBV11-3 to TRBJ1-1, with D perhaps matching TRBD1 (5 bases). Trimming pared 5 bases from V and 3 bases from J, leaving 10 bases between. The CDR3 consists of 13 residues. Germline loops: CDR1 SGHNT, CDR2 YENEEA. The CDR3 region has the DNA TGTGCCAGCAGCCTTGGGGCCGACACTGAAGCTTTCTTT. The encoded protein is CASSLGADTEAFF.

The J gene is TRBJ2-2, the V gene TRBV11-2; tentative D call: TRBD2 (7 bases). Trimming cost V 1 base and J 6 bases, with 12 bases left between them. CDR1 and CDR2 (germline): SGHAT, FQNNGV. The CDR3 sequence is 15 residues long. CDR3 DNA sequence: TGTGCCAGCAGCTTAGCCCGGGGGGCCCCCGGGGAGCTGTTTTTT. Translated, it gives CASSLARGAPGELFF.

This chain joins TRBV5-1 and TRBJ2-7, with 8 bases fitting TRBD2. Germline V gene lookup returns CDR1 SGHRS and CDR2 YFSETQ. With V trimmed by 3 bases and J by 2 bases, 7 bases remained unmatched. This CDR3 has 15 residues. CDR3 protein: CASSSLGGGTYEQYF. The CDR3 DNA sequence: TGCGCCAGCAGCTCCCTCGGGGGGGGAACCTACGAGCAGTACTTC.

The V gene is TRBV10-2, the J gene TRBJ2-7; D possibly corresponds to TRBD1 (5 bases). Trimming stripped 6 bases from V and 2 bases from J, with 5 bases between. This CDR3 contains 11 residues. CDR1 and CDR2 (germline): WSHSY, SAAADI. The CDR3 protein is CASRTAYEQYV. Written as DNA, the CDR3 is TGCGCCAGCAGGACAGCCTACGAGCAGTACGTC.